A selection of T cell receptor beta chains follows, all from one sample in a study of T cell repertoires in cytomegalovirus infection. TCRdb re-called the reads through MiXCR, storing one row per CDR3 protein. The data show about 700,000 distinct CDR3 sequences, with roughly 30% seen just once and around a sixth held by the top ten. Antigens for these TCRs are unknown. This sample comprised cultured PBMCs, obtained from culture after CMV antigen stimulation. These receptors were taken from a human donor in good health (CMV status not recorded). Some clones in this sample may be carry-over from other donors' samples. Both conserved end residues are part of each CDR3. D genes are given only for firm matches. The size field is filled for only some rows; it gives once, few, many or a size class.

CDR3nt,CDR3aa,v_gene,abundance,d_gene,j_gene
TGTGCCAGCGGCATCGGACTAGCGTTGCAGGATACGCAGTATTTT,CASGIGLALQDTQYF,TRBV7-2,.,TRBD2,TRBJ2-3
TGTGCCAGCAGCTTTGGCGGGGGGGCGGAACAGTACTTC,CASSFGGGAEQYF,TRBV7-2,.,TRBD2,TRBJ2-7
TGCGCCAGCAGCCAAGCCCCTAGCGGTCCGCTCTACGAGCAGTACTTC,CASSQAPSGPLYEQYF,TRBV4-1,.,TRBD2,TRBJ2-7
TGCAGTGCTAGAGAGGGGGGCAGTGGCTACACCTTC,CSAREGGSGYTF,TRBV20-1,.,.,TRBJ1-2
TGCAGTGCCCCGGACAGGGCTAGAAAACTGTTTTTT,CSAPDRARKLFF,TRBV20-1,.,TRBD1,TRBJ1-4
TGTGCCAGCAGACAAGACAGGGACGATAACTATGGCTACACCTTC,CASRQDRDDNYGYTF,TRBV7-2,many,TRBD1,TRBJ1-2
TGTGCCAGCAGTTTGTCAGAGGGGACCTATGGCTACACCTTC,CASSLSEGTYGYTF,TRBV27,few,.,TRBJ1-2
TGCAGCGTTTTAGACGGGACAACTCAGCCCCAGCATTTT,CSVLDGTTQPQHF,TRBV29-1,few,.,TRBJ1-5
TGTGCCAGCAGCTTAGGTTGGGATGCAACTAATGAAAAACTGTTTTTT,CASSLGWDATNEKLFF,TRBV7-6,.,.,TRBJ1-4
TGTGCCAGCAGCCAGACTAGCCCCTTGGAGACCCAGTACTTC,CASSQTSPLETQYF,TRBV7-2,.,TRBD2,TRBJ2-5
TGTGCCAGCACCCTAAGACGGGAATCACCCCTCCACTTT,CASTLRRESPLHF,TRBV7-4,.,.,TRBJ1-6
TGTGCCGGAAACGGGGGGGCCAGAACAGATACGCAGTATTTT,CAGNGGARTDTQYF,TRBV2,few,TRBD2,TRBJ2-3
TGTGCCAGCAGCTTAATCGCTGGGCAGGGGCCCTATGGCTACACCTTC,CASSLIAGQGPYGYTF,TRBV7-2,many,.,TRBJ1-2
TGTGCCAGCCACGGGACGGAGCACGTTAACTATGGCTACACCTTC,CASHGTEHVNYGYTF,TRBV2,few,.,TRBJ1-2
TGTGCCAGCAGCTTAGCCTCAGGGAGAAACACCATATATTTT,CASSLASGRNTIYF,TRBV7-2,.,.,TRBJ1-3
TGTGCCAGCAGTGAGTGGTCCGGGGAGCTGTTTTTT,CASSEWSGELFF,TRBV2,once,.,TRBJ2-2
TGTGCCAGCAGCTTGGGGGCTGGGACAGAGACTAGCGGGAACTACGAGCAGTACTTC,CASSLGAGTETSGNYEQYF,TRBV7-6,.,TRBD2,TRBJ2-7
TGCGCCAGCAGCTTGATAGATCGGGAGACCCAGTACTTC,CASSLIDRETQYF,TRBV5-1,.,.,TRBJ2-5
TGTGCCAGCGGGCCGGGAGAAAATAGCAATCAGCCCCAGCATTTT,CASGPGENSNQPQHF,TRBV2,.,.,TRBJ1-5
TGTGCCAGTAGTATCACTGGGGGGCCCGGCAATGAGCAGTTCTTC,CASSITGGPGNEQFF,TRBV19,few,.,TRBJ2-1